This TCR beta chain was retrieved from a study of shared clonotypes between healthy human individuals. Each sample came from a Caucasian adult donor living in Nashville, Tennessee. About this clone: Other DNA sequences in this sample translate to the same CDR3.

This CDR3 contains 13 residues. The germline V and J ends were trimmed by 0 bases and 4 bases, with 4 bases remaining between them. CDR1 is LNHDA, CDR2 SQIVND, per germline (reference sequence). Bulk PBMC genomic DNA spanned ten immunoSEQ deep plates. The method was immunoSEQ multiplex PCR; TCRdb's version includes in-frame clones alone and lacks a portion of them. This table has roughly 490,000 clones, 70% to 80% appearing once. This TCR was recovered from a woman in her thirties or forties in good health. Some clones in this sample may be carry-over from other donors' samples. The chain recombines TRBV19 with TRBJ1-5; D unclear. The sample taken for sequencing was PBMCs. This CDR3 reads CASSIEGNQPQHF. CDR3 coding DNA: TGTGCCAGTAGTATAGAGGGGAATCAGCCCCAGCATTTT. Together with reference TRBV19 and TRBJ1-5, the CDR3 gives the full variable domain: DGGITQSPKYLFRKEGQNVTLSCEQNLNHDAMYWYRQDPGQGLRLIYYSQIVNDFQKGDIAEGYSVSREKKESFPLTVTSAQKNPTAFYLCASSIEGNQPQHFGDGTRLSIL.